This T cell receptor (beta chain) appears in the sequencing data of a study of CXCR3-negative and CXCR3-positive naive CD8 T cells. Every subset of CD8+ T cells was sorted in triplicate at some 310,000 cells each. Carrying UMI labels, the TRB cDNA libraries were prepared through 5' RACE. TCRdb reprocessed the 5' RACE reads, keeping one entry per CDR3 protein, no DNA. The sample holds tens of thousands of distinct CDR3 sequences. About this clonotype itself: What it binds is not known.

Findings and limits, study-wide: Hydrophobicity was higher for TRB CDR3s found in CXCR3-positive naive cells than in CXCR3-negative naive cells. The level of CXCR3 expression partially decreased after cryopreservation; the majority of assays used fresh PBMCs.

Germline V CDR1 and CDR2: MRHNA, SNTAGT. The CDR3 length is 13 residues. This TCR was recovered from a human donor in good health. Some clones in this sample may be carry-over from other donors' samples. Material: naive CXCR3+ CD8+ T cells from blood. Subset of the sample: CD45RO-CCR7+CD27+CD95- naive CD8+ T cells expressing CXCR3 (TNR3+). The chain links TRBV6-4 to TRBJ2-1. CDR3 residues: CASSEYPYNEQFF.